This TCR beta chain was identified during a study of shared clonotypes between healthy human individuals. The sample holds one count of this clone. Its antigen is unknown. The CDR3 has 16 residues. Germline V lookup: CDR1 ENHRY, CDR2 SYGVKD. V lost 5 bases, J lost 5 bases, and 14 bases stayed unmatched. Repertoires were generated with immunoSEQ multiplex PCR, while TCRdb's copy carries only in-frame clones and drops some. The sample shows some 1,900,000 clones, approximately 94% of them seen only once. The naive CD8 fraction comprised CD45RO-negative cells positively selected for CCR7 and excluded terminally differentiated effector memory CD45RA+ cells. Study-level points and caveats: Estimated clonotype richness was generally higher in naive than memory subsets.

The specimen was naive CD8+ T cells sorted from blood. The clonotype comes from a man younger than 35 in good health. This chain uses TRBV10-3 with TRBJ2-5; 7 positions match TRBD1. For the CDR3, the DNA is TGTGCCATCAGTTCCCCCTCCGACAGGGCGGGTGAGACCCAGTACTTC. Protein product: CAISSPSDRAGETQYF.